Sequencing of this T cell receptor (beta chain) was carried out in a study of blood T cell repertoires in COVID-19. In the study overall: Acute and convalescent COVID-19 specimens originated in the United States, Italy and Spain. PBMCs, B-cell-depleted T cells, or T cells were the source of the cDNA or gDNA that made up the material.

Trimming at V came to 0 bases and at J to 5 bases, leaving 4 bases not matched to a gene. This CDR3 is 15 amino acids long. Germline values: CDR1 GTSNPN, CDR2 SVGIG (reference sequence). Original processing methods: Estimation of nucleated cell counts was performed using reference gene primer amplification. Using immunoSEQ multiplex PCR, the repertoire was profiled, and TCRdb retains in-frame clones only, with some absent. Clonal size and the V and J genes are those of that table, whereas D and trimming came from the DNA. The top ten clones hold nearly 6.5% of a sample with about 330,000 clones, about 90% of them seen once. This clone is a singleton in its sample.

The origin of this receptor is a man between 18 and 35 years old who had recovered from COVID-19. Specimen: peripheral blood. The chain is built from TRBV30 and TRBJ2-3; 11 positions agree with TRBD2. CDR3: CAWSVGLAGGDTQYF. CDR3 sequence (DNA): TGTGCCTGGAGTGTGGGCCTAGCGGGGGGAGATACGCAGTATTTT.